These 8 T cell receptor beta chains were all obtained from the same sample, sequenced in a study of blood T cell repertoires in COVID-19. Using immunoSEQ multiplex PCR, the repertoire was profiled, and TCRdb retains in-frame clones only, with some absent. Among roughly 120,000 clones, roughly 87% were seen once, and the ten largest hold roughly 8%. Material: peripheral blood. These receptors originate from a human donor in a cohort sampled during active COVID-19.

This chain uses TRBV5-1 with TRBJ2-7; 13 bases agree with TRBD2. V lost 0 bases to trimming and J lost 7 bases; unmatched junction nucleotides: 4. The CDR3 sequence is 15 residues long. Germline V lookup: CDR1 SGHRS, CDR2 YFSETQ. CDR3 in DNA: TGCGCCAGCAGCTTGGAACTAGCGGGAGGGCGGGAGCAGTACTTC. Translating it yields CASSLELAGGREQYF.

This rearrangement joins TRBV20-1 to TRBJ2-1; possible D gene TRBD2, 5 bases. V was shortened by 7 bases and J by 7 bases, with 11 bases between the two germline ends. CDR3 length: 11 residues. CDR1 and CDR2 from the germline V gene are DFQATT and SNEGSKA (reference sequence). The CDR3, as DNA: TGCAGTGGATCTGAGGGAAATGAGCAGTTCTTC. Encoded protein: CSGSEGNEQFF.

The rearrangement links TRBV19 to TRBJ2-7; the match to TRBD2 covers 7 bases. V was clipped by 5 bases and J by 0 bases; unmatched bases: 1. Germline values: CDR1 LNHDA, CDR2 SQIVND (reference sequence). The CDR3 runs 13 residues. This CDR3 reads CASSGEGSYEQYF. The CDR3 nucleotides read TGTGCCAGTAGTGGGGAGGGCTCCTACGAGCAGTACTTC.

As DNA, the CDR3 is TGTGCCAGTAGTCGGACTACCCTAGCGGCTACGCAGTATTTT. This gives the protein CASSRTTLAATQYF. The rearrangement links TRBV19 to TRBJ2-3, with TRBD2 matching over 7 bases. The CDR3 loop spans 14 amino acids. Germline V lookup: CDR1 LNHDA, CDR2 SQIVND (reference sequence). Trimming took 5 bases from V and 8 from J; bases not matched to a gene: 10.

This clone was seen a single time. The chain recombines TRBV29-1 with TRBJ2-5; maybe TRBD1 (5 bases). The CDR3 has 12 amino acids. Germline lookup yields CDR1 SQVTM and CDR2 ANQGSEA. The CDR3 sequence: CGAWGVWETQYF. CDR3 bases: TGCGGCGCTTGGGGCGTCTGGGAGACCCAGTACTTC.

The CDR3 sequence is CASSLYYPKETQYF. CDR3 sequence (DNA): TGTGCCAGCAGCTTGTACTATCCTAAAGAGACCCAGTACTTC. The V gene is TRBV5-4, the J gene TRBJ2-5; D is unresolved. V was trimmed by 1 base and J by 3 bases, leaving 10 bases between them. The CDR3 runs 14 residues. Germline V gene lookup returns CDR1 SGHNT and CDR2 YYREEE (reference sequence).

The chain uses TRBV6-5 and TRBJ2-2; 9 nucleotides match TRBD2. Germline V gives CDR1 MNHEY, CDR2 SVGAGI. This CDR3 has 15 amino acids. V gave up 7 bases and J gave up 2 bases; unmatched junction bases: 5. This CDR3 reads CASMGLAGNTGELFF. In DNA form, the CDR3 reads TGTGCCAGCATGGGTCTAGCGGGAAACACCGGGGAGCTGTTTTTT.

The chain carries TRBV5-5 and TRBJ2-1, with 11 bases aligning to TRBD1. J gave up 5 bases and V 4 bases, and 5 bases lay outside the gene matches. The CDR3 length is 15 residues. Germline assignment: CDR1 SGHKS and CDR2 YYEKEE (reference sequence). In DNA form, the CDR3 reads TGTGCCAGCAGCCGGGGACAGGGGGAAAACAATGAGCAGTTCTTC. Translation gives CASSRGQGENNEQFF.